This entry concerns a single TCR beta chain. This record comes from a study of blood T cell repertoires in COVID-19. In germline, CDR1 is ENHRY, CDR2 SYGVKD. V lost 11 bases and J lost 0, with 16 bases in between. The CDR3 contains 15 residues. Profiled with immunoSEQ multiplex PCR; TCRdb holds only in-frame clones, not every one. The sample yields under 150,000 clones, about 88% seen once. This sequence originates from a woman aged 65 to 85 who had recovered from COVID-19. The specimen sequenced was peripheral blood. This chain uses TRBV10-3 with TRBJ1-4; the D gene is possibly TRBD1 (5 bases). Here the CDR3 reads CASASGGATNEKLFF. The CDR3 DNA reads TGTGCCTCAGCATCGGGGGGGGCAACTAATGAAAAACTGTTTTTT.